This T cell receptor (beta chain) was observed in a study of CD8+ T cells in alopecia areata. Following extraction, RNA underwent reverse transcription to cDNA, which served as the sequencing template. TCRdb's copy holds only in-frame clones and misses some; the assay was immunoSEQ multiplex PCR. Of under 150,000 clones in the sample, about 51% are singletons; the top ten hold about 11%. Overall study findings and caveats: Scalp specimens additionally yield sequences from normal skin's resident alphabeta T cells. Clonality exceeded that of normal scalp in lesional scalp, most notably in alopecia totalis/universalis.

Those with alopecia areata gave lesional scalp punch biopsies and peripheral blood. In its sample, this clone was seen once. The antigen is undetermined. Germline V gene sequence: CDR1 LGHNA, CDR2 YNFKEQ. This CDR3 has 14 residues. With V trimmed by 5 bases and J by 8 bases, 8 bases remained unmatched. The TCR sequence derives from a human donor with alopecia areata. J is TRBJ2-1 and V is TRBV4-2; TRBD2 matches at 8 bases. The sample taken for sequencing was NKG2D-low CD8+ T cells sorted from blood. CDR3 amino acids: CASSLRLAIDEQFF. CDR3 DNA sequence: TGTGCCAGCAGCTTGCGACTAGCGATAGATGAGCAGTTCTTC.